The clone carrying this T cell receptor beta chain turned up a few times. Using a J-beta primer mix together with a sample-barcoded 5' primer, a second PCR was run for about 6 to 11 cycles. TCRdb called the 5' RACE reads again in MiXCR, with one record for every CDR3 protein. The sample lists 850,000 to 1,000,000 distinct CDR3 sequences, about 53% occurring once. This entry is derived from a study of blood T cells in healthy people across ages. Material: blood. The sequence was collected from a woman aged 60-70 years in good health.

CDR3 sequence reads: CASRFAGSGDTQYF. CDR3 bases: TGTGCCAGCAGGTTCGCGGGCTCGGGAGATACGCAGTATTTT. This chain joins TRBV6-1 and TRBJ2-3, with D possibly TRBD2 on 5 matching bases. CDR1 is MNHNS and CDR2 is SASEGT in the germline V gene. V lost 6 bases, J lost 5 bases, and 15 bases lay in between. CDR3 size: 14 residues.